This T cell receptor beta chain was observed in a study of T cell responses to AZD1222 COVID-19 vaccine. Whole-study findings and limits: Repertoire sampling happened only post peak T cell response. Spike-specific TCR breadth and depth were elevated following two AZD1222 doses.

Germline CDR1 reads PRHDT; CDR2 reads FYEKMQ (reference sequence). CDR3 length equals 16 residues. Trimming removed 3 bases from V and 5 bases from J; junction bases left unmatched: 10. With regard to this clone: Its antigen is unidentified.

The repertoire was sequenced with immunoSEQ multiplex PCR; TCRdb's copy has only in-frame clones and lacks some. The sample has 30,000 to 35,000 clones, 70% to 80% seen once. The sequence was collected from an adult who received the AZD1222 COVID-19 vaccine. V usage is TRBV13 and J usage is TRBJ2-3, with TRBD2 identical over 8 bases. The sample was peripheral blood, taken 28 days after the second AZD1222 dose. The CDR3 here is CASSFMAGGEKDTQYF. In DNA, the CDR3 is TGTGCCAGCAGCTTTATGGCGGGGGGTGAGAAAGATACGCAGTATTTT. Combining the CDR3 with reference TRBV13 and TRBJ2-3 gives the whole variable domain AAGVIQSPRHLIKEKRETATLKCYPIPRHDTVYWYQQGPGQDPQFLISFYEKMQSDKGSIPDRFSAQQFSDYHSELNMSSLELGDSALYFCASSFMAGGEKDTQYFGPGTRLTVL.